A selection of T cell receptor beta chains follows, all from one sample in a study. TCRdb redid the calling of the 5' RACE reads with MiXCR, one entry per CDR3 protein. This sample has nearly 55,000 distinct CDR3 sequences; around 26% occur once, and the top ten carry roughly 3.1%. The specimen sequenced was tumor-infiltrating naive CD4+ T cells sorted from the breast tumor. These TCRs come from a female donor with breast cancer. Each CDR3 is given with its conserved first and last residue. Fields, in order: clone size, V gene, J gene, D gene, CDR3 DNA, CDR3 protein. A D gene is named only where the DNA matches it firmly. The size field is filled for only some rows; it gives once, few, many or a size class.

many	TRBV5-1	TRBJ2-5	.	TGCGCCAGCAGCTTGGAGACCCAAGAGACCCAGTACTTC	CASSLETQETQYF
.	TRBV14	TRBJ2-2	TRBD1	TGTGCCAGCAGCCGCCCGGGACAGGGGACCGGGGAGCTGTTTTTT	CASSRPGQGTGELFF
many	TRBV5-1	TRBJ2-7	.	TGCGCCAGCAGCCTGGTAAGGGGTTACGAGCAGTACTTC	CASSLVRGYEQYF
few	TRBV28	TRBJ2-7	.	TGTGCCAGCAGACCCCCCAGGGCTTCAACCTACGAGCAGTACTTC	CASRPPRASTYEQYF
many	TRBV4-1	TRBJ1-5	.	TGCGCCAGCAGCCAAGATGGGGGGGGGGATCAGCCCCAGCATTTT	CASSQDGGGDQPQHF
few	TRBV5-1	TRBJ2-3	TRBD2	TGCGCCAGCAGCCTTTATGGCGGGGGGCCTTCAAATACGCAGTATTTT	CASSLYGGGPSNTQYF
few	TRBV5-1	TRBJ1-2	.	TGCGCCAGCAGCACCGAACAGAGATCCTATGGCTACACCTTC	CASSTEQRSYGYTF
.	TRBV5-5	TRBJ2-1	TRBD1	TGTGCCAGCAGCATAACAGGGGGTCCCCGATTCGAGCAGTTCTTC	CASSITGGPRFEQFF
.	TRBV24-1	TRBJ2-3	.	TGTGCCACCGATCGTGGAGGATCAGATCATACGCGGTATTTT	CATDRGGSDHTRYF
few	TRBV7-2	TRBJ1-1	.	TGTGCCAGCAGCTTAGGGGGCAGGGATCAAGCTTTCTTT	CASSLGGRDQAFF
.	TRBV12-3/TRBV12-4	TRBJ1-1	.	TGTGCCAGCAGTTTAACAGGGTCGGGAACTGAAGCTTTCTTT	CASSLTGSGTEAFF
.	TRBV12-3/TRBV12-4	TRBJ1-6	.	TGTGCCAGCAGTCTTCGGAGGGATTGGGGTAATTCACCCCTCCACTTT	CASSLRRDWGNSPLHF
few	TRBV20-1	TRBJ1-3	.	TGCAGTGCTAGAGATGGGGGCAGCCTGAGCTCTGGAAACACCATATATTTT	CSARDGGSLSSGNTIYF
few	TRBV5-1	TRBJ1-1	.	TGCGCCAGTAAGACATCGGTGAACACTGAAGCTTTCTTT	CASKTSVNTEAFF
.	TRBV30	TRBJ2-3	.	TGTGCCTGGACCCCCGGTATAGGGGGAGCCCCAGATACGCAGTATTTT	CAWTPGIGGAPDTQYF
.	TRBV9	TRBJ1-1	.	TGTGCCAGCAGCGTCGAATTTTGGGGTGAAGCTTTCTTT	CASSVEFWGEAFF
few	TRBV20-1	TRBJ2-7	TRBD2	TGCAGTATACCGACTAGCGGGAGGAACGAGCAGTACTTC	CSIPTSGRNEQYF
.	TRBV4-3	TRBJ2-4	.	TGCGCCAGCAGCCAAGAGGGGGGGCGCGGGGACATTCAGTACTTC	CASSQEGGRGDIQYF
few	TRBV5-6	TRBJ2-3	.	TGTGCCAGCAGCTTGCCGTTAGATACGCAGTATTTT	CASSLPLDTQYF
once	TRBV7-7	TRBJ1-3	.	TGTGCCAGCAGCTTGAGTTCCCCGGGACTCTCTGGAAACACCATATATTTT	CASSLSSPGLSGNTIYF
many	TRBV5-1	TRBJ2-7	.	TGCGCCAGCAGCTACTTACCGGGAAAGGAAGCGAAGCAGTACTTC	CASSYLPGKEAKQYF
.	TRBV7-2	TRBJ2-1	.	TGTGCCAGCAGCTCAGGGACTGGAAGCTCCTACAATGAGCAGTTCTTC	CASSSGTGSSYNEQFF
.	TRBV5-6	TRBJ2-2	.	TGTGCCAGCAGCTTCATGGTGGGTCGACACGGGGAGCTGTTTTTT	CASSFMVGRHGELFF
medium-sized	TRBV29-1	TRBJ2-2	.	TGCAGCGTTGAAGATGGGGCGGGCCAGAACACCGGGGAGCTGTTTTTT	CSVEDGAGQNTGELFF
.	TRBV10-2	TRBJ1-1	.	TGCGCCAGCCTTCACCCAGGGGTCACTGAAGCTTTCTTT	CASLHPGVTEAFF
few	TRBV5-6	TRBJ2-7	TRBD1	TGTGCCAGCACCCTAGGGGGGACAGGGGCCGAGCAGTACTTC	CASTLGGTGAEQYF
.	TRBV20-1	TRBJ1-1	.	TGCAGTGCTCTCTGGAACACTGAAGCTTTCTTT	CSALWNTEAFF
.	TRBV7-8	TRBJ2-1	.	TGTGCCAGCAGCTTAGAGTCCTACAATGAGCAGTTCTTC	CASSLESYNEQFF
.	TRBV15	TRBJ2-7	.	TGTGCCACCAGCAGAGAGGGGGCTTCGTCCTACGAGCGGTACTTC	CATSREGASSYERYF
few	TRBV6-2/TRBV6-3	TRBJ2-2	.	TGTGCCAGCAGTTCGGACTACTACACCGGGGAGCTGTTTTTT	CASSSDYYTGELFF
.	TRBV7-2	TRBJ2-7	TRBD2	TGTGCCAGCAGCTCGGCTAGCGGGAGCTCCTACGAGCAGTACTTC	CASSSASGSSYEQYF
few	TRBV7-3	TRBJ2-1	.	TGTGCCAGCAGCTTAGAGCCAGTCGCCCACCAGTTCTTC	CASSLEPVAHQFF
many	TRBV6-5	TRBJ2-7	TRBD2	TGTGCCAGCAGTTACGGGGGGGGGTCCGTAAAATACGAGCAGTACTTC	CASSYGGGSVKYEQYF
few	TRBV6-1	TRBJ2-5	.	TGTGCCAGCAGTCCCCGACAGACGTACCAAGAGACCCAGTACTTC	CASSPRQTYQETQYF
.	TRBV11-2	TRBJ2-1	TRBD1	TGTGCCAGCGGCTCTATCCGGGACAGGGTTAGGGATGAGCAGTTCTTC	CASGSIRDRVRDEQFF
.	TRBV5-1	TRBJ1-1	.	TGCGCCAGCAGCTTGGAGGGAGGGGCTTACACTGAAGCTTTCTTT	CASSLEGGAYTEAFF
.	TRBV5-5	TRBJ1-1	.	TGTGCCAGCAGCCCGCCTTTGAACACTGAAGCTTTCTTT	CASSPPLNTEAFF
many	TRBV20-1	TRBJ1-4	.	TGCAGTGCAGGCCGGGCTAATGAAAAACTGTTTTTT	CSAGRANEKLFF
many	TRBV7-9	TRBJ2-5	.	TGTGCCAGCAGCTCGGGAATGTACGAGACCCAGTACTTC	CASSSGMYETQYF
.	TRBV12-3/TRBV12-4	TRBJ2-3	TRBD1	TGTGCCAGCCTGCCGGGACAGTCTTTCACAGATACGCAGTATTTT	CASLPGQSFTDTQYF
.	TRBV2	TRBJ2-1	TRBD2	TGTGCCAGCAACCGTGCGGGAGGAATAAATGAGCAGTTCTTC	CASNRAGGINEQFF
medium-sized	TRBV7-8	TRBJ2-7	.	TGTGCCAGCAGCTTAGTAGTGGGACCCTACGAGCAGTACTTC	CASSLVVGPYEQYF
.	TRBV30	TRBJ2-6	.	TGTGCCTGGAGTGGTCTGTCTGGGGCCAACGTCCTGACTTTC	CAWSGLSGANVLTF
few	TRBV7-2	TRBJ1-1	TRBD1	TGTGCCAGCAGCTTCTACAGGGGGCTGAGGACTGAAGCTTTCTTT	CASSFYRGLRTEAFF
many	TRBV29-1	TRBJ2-1	.	TGCAGCGTTGACGGGGCGCCTAGCTCCTACAATGAGCAGTTCTTC	CSVDGAPSSYNEQFF
.	TRBV7-9	TRBJ2-5	TRBD2	TGTGCCAGCCCGGCGGGGGTCCCACCAAGGGAGACCCAGTACTTC	CASPAGVPPRETQYF
.	TRBV5-6	TRBJ2-7	.	TGTGCCAGCAACAAGGACAGTTACTCCTACGAGCAGTACTTC	CASNKDSYSYEQYF
few	TRBV12-3/TRBV12-4	TRBJ1-2	.	TGTGCCAGCAGTTTTGGGGCCCGATATGGCTACACCTTC	CASSFGARYGYTF
.	TRBV29-1	TRBJ1-5	.	TGCAGCGTCCGGGACGGGGGAAATCAGCCCCAGCATTTT	CSVRDGGNQPQHF
many	TRBV20-1	TRBJ2-7	.	TGCAGTGCGTTGCCGGTCGGACCTTACGAGCAGTACTTC	CSALPVGPYEQYF
few	TRBV5-1	TRBJ2-3	.	TGCGCCAGCAGCTTGGGGAGGGCCGAGGATACGCAGTATTTT	CASSLGRAEDTQYF
few	TRBV20-1	TRBJ1-3	.	TGCAGTGCGGGGGGGCCTGGAAACACCATATATTTT	CSAGGPGNTIYF
many	TRBV2	TRBJ2-2	TRBD1	TGTGCCAGCAAATCGCAGGGGGCGTCCGGGGAGCTGTTTTTT	CASKSQGASGELFF
many	TRBV29-1	TRBJ2-2	.	TGCAGCGCGGGACACCCGAACACCGGGGAGCTGTTTTTT	CSAGHPNTGELFF
.	TRBV6-2/TRBV6-3	TRBJ1-1	.	TGTGCCAGCAGTTACTACGGGACGGAAGCTTTCTTT	CASSYYGTEAFF